This T cell receptor beta chain was captured in a study of blood T cell repertoires in COVID-19. Turning to the study itself: PBMCs, B-cell-depleted T cells, or T cells provided the cDNA or gDNA that made up the material.

Using immunoSEQ multiplex PCR, the repertoire was profiled, and TCRdb retains in-frame clones only, with some absent. The data hold 350,000 to 550,000 clones, with around 89% observed a single time. The germline gives CDR1 SGHRS, CDR2 YFSETQ. The CDR3 is 15 residues long. J gave up 6 bases and V 0 bases, and 8 bases lay outside the gene matches. The rearrangement links TRBV5-1 to TRBJ2-7; TRBD1 matches 8 bases. The sequenced sample consisted of peripheral blood. The source of this sequence is a woman aged 30 to 39 with acute or convalescent COVID-19. CDR3 DNA sequence: TGCGCCAGCAGCTTGGTCGACAGGGGTAACGGCGAGCAGTACTTC. It translates to CASSLVDRGNGEQYF.